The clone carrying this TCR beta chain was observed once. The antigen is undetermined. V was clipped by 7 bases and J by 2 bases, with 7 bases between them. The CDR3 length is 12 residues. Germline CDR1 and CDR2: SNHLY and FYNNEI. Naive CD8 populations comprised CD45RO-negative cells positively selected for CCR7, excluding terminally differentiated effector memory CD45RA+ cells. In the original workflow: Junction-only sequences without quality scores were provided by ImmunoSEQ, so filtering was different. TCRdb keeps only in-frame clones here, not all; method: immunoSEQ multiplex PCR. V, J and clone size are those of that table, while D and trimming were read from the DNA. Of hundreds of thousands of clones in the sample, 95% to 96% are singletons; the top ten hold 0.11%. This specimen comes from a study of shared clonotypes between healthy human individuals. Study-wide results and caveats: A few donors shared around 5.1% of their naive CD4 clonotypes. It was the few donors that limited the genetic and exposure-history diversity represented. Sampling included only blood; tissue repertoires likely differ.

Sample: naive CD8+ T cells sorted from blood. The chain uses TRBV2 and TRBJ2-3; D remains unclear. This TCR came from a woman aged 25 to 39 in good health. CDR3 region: CASMVPTDTQYF. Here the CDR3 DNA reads TGTGCCAGCATGGTACCCACAGATACGCAGTATTTT.